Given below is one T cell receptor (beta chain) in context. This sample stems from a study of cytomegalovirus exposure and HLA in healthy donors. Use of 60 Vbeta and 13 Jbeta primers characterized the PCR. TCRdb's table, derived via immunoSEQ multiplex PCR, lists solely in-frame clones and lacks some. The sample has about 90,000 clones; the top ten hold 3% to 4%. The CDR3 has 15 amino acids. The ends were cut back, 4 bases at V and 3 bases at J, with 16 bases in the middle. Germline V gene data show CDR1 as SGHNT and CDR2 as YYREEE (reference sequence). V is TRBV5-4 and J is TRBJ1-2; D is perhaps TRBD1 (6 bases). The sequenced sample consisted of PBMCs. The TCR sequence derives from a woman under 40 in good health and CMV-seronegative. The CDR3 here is CASSPAARGDYGYTF. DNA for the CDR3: TGTGCCAGCAGCCCAGCCGCCAGGGGAGACTATGGCTACACCTTC.